The rows below give T cell receptor beta chains drawn from one sample of a study of CD8 T cells in Susac syndrome. Each CDR3 protein gets one entry after TCRdb re-called the immunoSEQ multiplex PCR reads with MiXCR. The data show about 280,000 distinct CDR3 sequences, more than 75% seen once. Sequenced sample: CD8+ T cells from PBMCs. The receptors originated from a human donor with multiple sclerosis. Each CDR3 is given with its conserved first and last residue. A D gene is named only where the DNA matches it firmly. For some rows the clone size is stated as once, few or many, or as a class when expanded; others skip it.

J gene | D gene | V gene | clone size | CDR3 DNA | CDR3 protein
TRBJ2-2 | - | TRBV19 | - | TGTGCCAGTAGTATACGAGTAAGCACCGGGGAGCTGTTTTTT | CASSIRVSTGELFF
TRBJ2-1 | - | TRBV11-2 | - | TGTGCCAGCAGCATCCTCATTAGAACCCGCTCCTACAATGAGCAGTTCTTC | CASSILIRTRSYNEQFF
TRBJ1-2 | TRBD1 | TRBV11-2 | - | TGTGCCAGCAGCCCCGACAGGGGGTTGCTCATCTATGGCTACACCTTC | CASSPDRGLLIYGYTF
TRBJ2-1 | TRBD2 | TRBV5-5 | - | TGTGCCAGCAGCTTGAAGGCTAGCGGGGGCAATGAGCAGTTCTTC | CASSLKASGGNEQFF
TRBJ2-1 | TRBD2 | TRBV24-1 | - | TGTGCCACCAGTGATACTGATAGCGGGAGCTCCTACAATGAGCAGTTCTTC | CATSDTDSGSSYNEQFF
TRBJ2-7 | - | TRBV5-1 | - | TGCGCCAGCAGCTTGGAAGGTGATTTCTACGAGCAGTACTTC | CASSLEGDFYEQYF
TRBJ1-5 | - | TRBV28 | - | TGTGCCAGCAGTTTGTACTTGACCGAGTATAGCAATCAGCCCCAGCATTTT | CASSLYLTEYSNQPQHF
TRBJ2-3 | TRBD2 | TRBV28 | once | TGTGCCAGCAGTTTTCCCACTAGCGGGAGGGAGACAGATACGCAGTATTTT | CASSFPTSGRETDTQYF
TRBJ2-7 | TRBD2 | TRBV10-3 | few | TGTGCCATCAGTGAGGTGCTAGCGGAGCTCTCCTACGAGCAGTACTTC | CAISEVLAELSYEQYF
TRBJ2-7 | - | TRBV7-2 | - | TGTGCCAGCACGCAAAGGGCCCTTCTCTCCTACGAGCAGTACTTC | CASTQRALLSYEQYF
TRBJ2-2 | TRBD1 | TRBV5-1 | - | TGCGCCAGCAGCTTAAACAGGGGGGCGAACACCGGGGAGCTGTTTTTT | CASSLNRGANTGELFF
TRBJ2-7 | - | TRBV7-9 | - | TGTGTCAGCAGCCCACACCTGGTGAGAAACTCCTACGAGCAGTACTTC | CVSSPHLVRNSYEQYF
TRBJ2-3 | - | TRBV25-1 | - | TGTGCCAGCAATGCGTTTCTCACAGATACGCAGTATTTT | CASNAFLTDTQYF
TRBJ2-7 | - | TRBV5-1 | - | TGCGCCAGCAGCTTGGCCCTTTTAAACTACGAGCAGTACTTC | CASSLALLNYEQYF
TRBJ2-1 | TRBD2 | TRBV7-2 | once | TGTGCCAGCAGCTTAGGGACTAGCGGGAAAAAAGAGCAGTTCTTC | CASSLGTSGKKEQFF
TRBJ1-2 | - | TRBV29-1 | - | TGCAGCGTTGAAACCCCACAGGGAAGGAGGGGTGGCTACACCTTC | CSVETPQGRRGGYTF
TRBJ2-1 | - | TRBV7-7 | - | TGTGCTAGCAGCTTAAAACTAGGTGAGGATGAGCAGTTCTTC | CASSLKLGEDEQFF
TRBJ2-3 | - | TRBV11-2 | once | TGTGCCAGCAGCTTAGCGCGGATAGGGCAAGATAGCACAGATACGCAGTATTTT | CASSLARIGQDSTDTQYF
TRBJ2-1 | - | TRBV20-1 | - | TGCAGTGCTAGATCCGGGGACTGGAATGAGCAGTTCTTC | CSARSGDWNEQFF
TRBJ2-1 | TRBD2 | TRBV7-8 | - | TGTGCCAGCAGCTTACTTATACTAGCGGTGAGCTCCTACAATGAGCAGTTCTTC | CASSLLILAVSSYNEQFF
TRBJ1-5 | - | TRBV19 | - | TGTGCCAGTAGTAGGGAGGGCTGTAGCAATCAGCCCCAGCATTTT | CASSREGCSNQPQHF
TRBJ2-7 | - | TRBV25-1 | - | TGTGCCACCGAGGATGAGGTGTCCTACGAGCAGTACTTC | CATEDEVSYEQYF
TRBJ2-3 | - | TRBV5-1 | few | TGCGCCAGCAGCCCTCGGCGACAGACAAGCACAGATACGCAGTATTTT | CASSPRRQTSTDTQYF
TRBJ1-1 | TRBD1 | TRBV12-5 | - | TGTGCTAGTGGGACAGGGTTATTTGGTGAAGCTTTCTTT | CASGTGLFGEAFF